Listed below are T cell receptor beta chains from one sample, sequenced in a study of T-cell memory formation after mild COVID-19. MiXCR was run by TCRdb on the 5' RACE reads, yielding one entry per CDR3 protein. The sample lists about 110,000 distinct CDR3 sequences; around an eighth were seen once. The sample was PBMCs or a T cell subset sorted from them (not recorded which). The source of these receptors is an adult woman who had mild COVID-19 (a few samples of this study predate the infection). Cell type and time point are not known. Both conserved end residues are part of each CDR3. D genes are given only for firm matches. A row's size may be missing; if present it is once, few, many or a size class.

clone_size j_call v_call d_call cdr3_aa cdr3_nt
. TRBJ2-1 TRBV9 . CASSAGTLYNEQFF TGTGCCAGCAGCGCCGGGACTCTATACAATGAGCAGTTCTTC
many TRBJ1-1 TRBV20-1 . CSAQGPLGDTEAFF TGCAGTGCCCAGGGGCCCCTAGGAGACACTGAAGCTTTCTTT
. TRBJ2-1 TRBV3-1 TRBD1 CASSQDEDRFPYNEQFF TGTGCCAGCAGCCAAGATGAGGACAGGTTTCCCTACAATGAGCAGTTCTTC
. TRBJ2-1 TRBV24-1 . CATSAGTNEQFF TGTGCCACCAGTGCCGGGACGAATGAGCAGTTCTTC
few TRBJ2-1 TRBV9 . CASSVPKDSSYNEQFF TGTGCCAGCAGCGTCCCAAAGGACAGCTCCTACAATGAGCAGTTCTTC
few TRBJ2-1 TRBV29-1 . CSVELNEQFF TGCAGCGTTGAGCTGAATGAGCAGTTCTTC
many TRBJ2-1 TRBV29-1 TRBD2 CSVQTGLAGYEQFF TGCAGCGTTCAAACAGGACTAGCGGGATATGAGCAGTTCTTC
. TRBJ2-1 TRBV27 . CASSLPYPGQTEQFF TGTGCCAGCAGTTTGCCCTACCCCGGACAGACAGAGCAGTTCTTC
. TRBJ2-1 TRBV6-1 . CASRAGAGLTEQFF TGTGCCAGCAGGGCCGGGGCCGGTCTGACTGAGCAGTTCTTC
. TRBJ2-7 TRBV6-2/TRBV6-3 . CASSYVAAAYEQYF TGTGCCAGCAGTTACGTAGCGGCGGCGTACGAGCAGTACTTC
. TRBJ2-1 TRBV15 TRBD2 CATSREGLASNEQFF TGTGCCACCAGCAGAGAGGGACTAGCGAGCAATGAGCAGTTCTTC
few TRBJ2-7 TRBV15 . CATSQRLIYEQYF TGTGCCACCAGCCAGCGCTTGATCTACGAGCAGTACTTC
. TRBJ2-5 TRBV2 . CASSERGPRGYQETQYF TGTGCCAGCAGTGAAAGAGGACCCCGAGGATATCAAGAGACCCAGTACTTC
. TRBJ2-1 TRBV4-3 TRBD1 CASSPGTGEANEQFF TGCGCCAGCAGCCCCGGGACAGGGGAAGCCAATGAGCAGTTCTTC
. TRBJ1-2 TRBV7-6 TRBD1 CASSLVGGAHGYTF TGTGCCAGCAGCTTAGTAGGGGGCGCCCATGGCTACACCTTC
few TRBJ2-7 TRBV19 . CATQMGAGFPYEQYF TGTGCCACCCAAATGGGGGCGGGATTCCCTTACGAGCAGTACTTC
. TRBJ2-7 TRBV6-5 . CASSYGTSVYEQYF TGTGCCAGCAGTTATGGGACATCCGTCTACGAGCAGTACTTC
few TRBJ1-2 TRBV2 . CASSAAPLRDGYTF TGTGCCAGCAGTGCGGCCCCCTTAAGGGATGGCTACACCTTC